These T cell receptor beta chains were read from a single sample in a study of T cells in Graves' hyperthyroidism and ophthalmopathy. TCRdb re-called the multiplex PCR reads with MiXCR, one entry per CDR3 protein. The sample consists of roughly 700,000 distinct CDR3 sequences, 12% to 15% of them appearing once. The sequenced sample was blood. These TCRs come from a woman in her late teens or twenties with Graves' hyperthyroidism. The CDR3 runs from the conserved cysteine through the conserved F or W. The D gene is left open where the match is weak. Some rows have no size entry. The others give once, few or many, or a class for an expanded clone.

clone size,J gene,V gene,CDR3 length,D gene,CDR3 DNA,CDR3 protein
many,TRBJ2-3,TRBV20-1,14,.,TGCAGTGCTAGAGTTGGGTCCAGCACAGATACGCAGTATTTT,CSARVGSSTDTQYF
few,TRBJ2-2,TRBV9,17,TRBD2,TGTGCCAGCAGCGTAGCTCGGGCTAGCGGGACTGGCGGGGAGCTGTTTTTT,CASSVARASGTGGELFF
many,TRBJ2-7,TRBV20-1,14,.,TGCAGTGCTTCCCTGGGGGGTACCTCCTACGAGCAGTACTTC,CSASLGGTSYEQYF
.,TRBJ1-1,TRBV6-2/TRBV6-3,11,.,TGTGCCAGCAGTTACCCCGGGCAGGCTTTCTTT,CASSYPGQAFF
few,TRBJ2-2,TRBV7-2,16,.,TGTGCCAGCAGCCTCCGGACAGAAGTCTCTACCGGGGAGCTGTTTTTT,CASSLRTEVSTGELFF
many,TRBJ2-5,TRBV11-1,15,.,TGTGCCAGCAGCTTACGCACATACCGCCAAGAGACCCAGTACTTC,CASSLRTYRQETQYF
few,TRBJ2-7,TRBV2,15,TRBD2,TGTGCCAGCAGGACCGGACATTCCTGGCGGGGGGAGCAGTACTTC,CASRTGHSWRGEQYF
.,TRBJ2-7,TRBV7-9,14,.,TGTGCCAGCAGCTTAAAATCCGGGGCCTACGAGCAGTACTTC,CASSLKSGAYEQYF
many,TRBJ2-3,TRBV7-9,15,.,TGTGCCAGCGGTCTCGGAAGCTCTCTCACAGATACGCAGTATTTT,CASGLGSSLTDTQYF
many,TRBJ2-7,TRBV2,15,TRBD2,TGTGCCAGCAGTGACAGGCTAGCGGGAGAATACGAGCAGTACTTC,CASSDRLAGEYEQYF
.,TRBJ1-2,TRBV28,12,.,TGTGCCAGCACCCGGGGGGGCGGTGGCTACACCTTC,CASTRGGGGYTF
many,TRBJ1-4,TRBV18,15,.,TGTGCCAGCTCACCAAGCCGTTCAACTAATGAAAAACTGTTTTTT,CASSPSRSTNEKLFF
many,TRBJ1-5,TRBV6-2/TRBV6-3,16,.,TGTGCCAGCAGTTTACAACCTACCCGTAGCAATCAGCCCCAGCATTTT,CASSLQPTRSNQPQHF
many,TRBJ2-3,TRBV7-2,13,.,TGTGCCAGCAGCTTTACAGGCGCCGGTACGCAGTATTTT,CASSFTGAGTQYF
many,TRBJ2-7,TRBV20-1,13,.,TGCAGTGCTAGAGGGCGGGACACCTACGAGCAGTACTTC,CSARGRDTYEQYF
many,TRBJ1-2,TRBV3-1,17,.,TGTGCCAGCAGCCGCCGAGGGAAGGTAGAAGCTAACTATGGCTACACCTTC,CASSRRGKVEANYGYTF
.,TRBJ1-2,TRBV14,13,.,TGTGCCAGCAGCCAAGAGGAGAGCTATGGCTACACCTTC,CASSQEESYGYTF
many,TRBJ2-1,TRBV30,17,TRBD2,TGTGCCTGGAGTGTAAGGCCTAGCGGGAGGGCCCTTGGTGAGCAGTTCTTC,CAWSVRPSGRALGEQFF
.,TRBJ1-4,TRBV20-1,14,.,TGCAGTGCTAGCTTTGGGGGCTTTAATGAAAAACTGTTTTTT,CSASFGGFNEKLFF
many,TRBJ2-7,TRBV9,15,.,TGTGCCAGCAGCGTAGGACGGGAGAGTGCCCACGAGCAGTACTTC,CASSVGRESAHEQYF
many,TRBJ2-1,TRBV3-1,16,.,TGTGCCAGCAGCCAAGATGACCTCCTCTCCTACAATGAGCAGTTCTTC,CASSQDDLLSYNEQFF
many,TRBJ2-7,TRBV12-3/TRBV12-4,16,TRBD1,TGTGCCAGCAGTCCTCTGAAGACAGGGATTGTTGGCGAGCAGTACTTC,CASSPLKTGIVGEQYF
many,TRBJ2-1,TRBV2,16,TRBD2,TGTGCCAGCAGTCCAAGCGGGAGTAGATATGGCAATGAGCAGTTCTTC,CASSPSGSRYGNEQFF
many,TRBJ2-7,TRBV7-6,15,.,TGTGCCAGCAGCCCTCTAGCACGTAGCTCCTACGAGCAGTACTTC,CASSPLARSSYEQYF
few,TRBJ1-3,TRBV6-1,15,.,TGTGCCAGCAGACCAAGCGACAGTCTTGGAAACACCATATATTTT,CASRPSDSLGNTIYF
few,TRBJ2-7,TRBV7-2,16,TRBD1,TGTGCCAGCAGCTTCGACCCGAGGACAGGGGTCGCCGAGCAGTACTTC,CASSFDPRTGVAEQYF
.,TRBJ2-6,TRBV7-2,16,.,TGTGCCAGCAGCCCCCGTTTCTTCTCTGGGGCCAACGTCCTGACTTTC,CASSPRFFSGANVLTF
few,TRBJ1-1,TRBV5-4,12,.,TGTGCCAGCAGCTTGGGGATGGGGGACGCTTTCTTT,CASSLGMGDAFF